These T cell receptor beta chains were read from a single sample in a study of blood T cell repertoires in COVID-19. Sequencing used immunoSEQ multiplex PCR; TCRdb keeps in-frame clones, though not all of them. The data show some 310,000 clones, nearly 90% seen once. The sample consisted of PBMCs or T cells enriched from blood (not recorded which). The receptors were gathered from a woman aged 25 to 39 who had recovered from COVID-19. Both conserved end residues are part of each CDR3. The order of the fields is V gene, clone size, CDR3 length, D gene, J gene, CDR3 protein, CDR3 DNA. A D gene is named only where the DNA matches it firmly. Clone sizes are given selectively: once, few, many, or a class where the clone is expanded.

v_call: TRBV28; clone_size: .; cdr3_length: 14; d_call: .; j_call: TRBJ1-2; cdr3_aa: CASHPPQGSHGYTF; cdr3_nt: TGTGCCAGCCACCCCCCTCAGGGGTCTCATGGCTACACCTTC
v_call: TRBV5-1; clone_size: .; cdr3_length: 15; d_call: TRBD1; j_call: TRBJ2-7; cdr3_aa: CASSSADRVRYEQYF; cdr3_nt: TGCGCCAGCAGTTCGGCGGACAGGGTAAGATACGAGCAGTACTTC
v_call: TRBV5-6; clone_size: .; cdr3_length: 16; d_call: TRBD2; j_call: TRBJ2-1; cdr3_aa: CASSLEGGRGYNEQFF; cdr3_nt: TGTGCCAGCAGCTTGGAGGGCGGGAGGGGCTACAATGAGCAGTTCTTC
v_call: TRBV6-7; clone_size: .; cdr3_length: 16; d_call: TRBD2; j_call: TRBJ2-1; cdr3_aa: CASGKRTSGIGGEQFF; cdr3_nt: TGTGCCAGCGGAAAGCGGACTAGCGGGATAGGTGGTGAGCAGTTCTTC
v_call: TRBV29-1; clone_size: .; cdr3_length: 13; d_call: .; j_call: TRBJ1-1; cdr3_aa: CSVAPPVVGEAFF; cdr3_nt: TGCAGCGTTGCTCCCCCGGTAGTTGGTGAAGCTTTCTTT
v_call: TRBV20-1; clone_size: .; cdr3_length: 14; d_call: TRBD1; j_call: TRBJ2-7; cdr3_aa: CSASMDRSSYEQYF; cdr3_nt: TGCAGTGCTAGTATGGACAGGAGCTCCTACGAGCAGTACTTC
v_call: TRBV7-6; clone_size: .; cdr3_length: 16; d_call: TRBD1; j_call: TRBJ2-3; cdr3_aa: CASSTRAGQGADTQYF; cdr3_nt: TGTGCCAGCAGCACCCGTGCAGGACAGGGGGCAGATACGCAGTATTTT
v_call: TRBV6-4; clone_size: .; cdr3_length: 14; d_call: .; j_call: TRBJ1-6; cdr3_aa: CASSVHRINSPLHF; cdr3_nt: TGTGCCAGCAGTGTCCACAGAATAAATTCACCCCTCCACTTT
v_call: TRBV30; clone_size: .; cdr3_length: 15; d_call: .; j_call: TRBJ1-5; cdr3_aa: CAWSNPPLRVQPQHF; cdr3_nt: TGTGCCTGGAGTAACCCCCCTCTCAGGGTGCAGCCCCAGCATTTT
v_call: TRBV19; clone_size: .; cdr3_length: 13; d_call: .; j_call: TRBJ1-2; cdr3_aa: CASSISLPHGYTF; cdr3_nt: TGTGCCAGTAGTATATCCCTACCACATGGCTACACCTTC
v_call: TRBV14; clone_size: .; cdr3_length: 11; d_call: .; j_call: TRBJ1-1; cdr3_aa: CASSHGGTAFF; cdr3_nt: TGTGCCAGCAGTCACGGGGGGACAGCTTTCTTT
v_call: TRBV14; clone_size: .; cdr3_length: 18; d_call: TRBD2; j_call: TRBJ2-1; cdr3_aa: CASSQVRTSSFFFKGQFF; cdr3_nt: TGTGCCAGCAGCCAAGTGCGGACTAGCAGCTTTTTCTTTAAAGGGCAGTTCTTC
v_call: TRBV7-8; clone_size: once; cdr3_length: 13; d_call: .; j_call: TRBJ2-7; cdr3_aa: CASSLQLAYEQYF; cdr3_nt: TGTGCCAGCAGCTTGCAGTTGGCCTACGAGCAGTACTTC
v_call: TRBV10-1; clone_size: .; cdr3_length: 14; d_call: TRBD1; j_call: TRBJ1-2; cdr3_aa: CASSESDRAHGYTF; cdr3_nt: TGCGCCAGCAGTGAGTCGGACAGGGCTCATGGCTACACCTTC
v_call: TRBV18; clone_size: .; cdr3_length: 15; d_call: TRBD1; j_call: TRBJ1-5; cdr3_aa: CASSHGQGWNQPQHF; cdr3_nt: TGTGCCAGCTCACACGGACAGGGATGGAATCAGCCCCAGCATTTT
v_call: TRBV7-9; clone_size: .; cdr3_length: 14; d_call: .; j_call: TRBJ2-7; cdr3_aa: CASSPHQTSYEQYF; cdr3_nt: TGTGCCAGCAGCCCACACCAGACATCCTACGAGCAGTACTTC
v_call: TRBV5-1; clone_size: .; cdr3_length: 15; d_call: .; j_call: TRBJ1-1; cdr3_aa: CASSPYAGLNTEAFF; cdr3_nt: TGCGCCAGCAGCCCCTATGCAGGGTTGAACACTGAAGCTTTCTTT
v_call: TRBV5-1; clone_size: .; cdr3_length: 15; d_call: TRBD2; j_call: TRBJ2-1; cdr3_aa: CASSLGSGRGNEQFF; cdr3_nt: TGCGCCAGCAGCTTGGGTAGCGGGAGGGGGAATGAGCAGTTCTTC
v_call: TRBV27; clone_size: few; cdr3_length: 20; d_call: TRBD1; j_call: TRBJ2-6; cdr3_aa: CASSFKPGQGLNSGANVLTF; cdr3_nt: TGTGCCAGCAGTTTCAAACCCGGACAGGGCCTTAACTCTGGGGCCAACGTCCTGACTTTC
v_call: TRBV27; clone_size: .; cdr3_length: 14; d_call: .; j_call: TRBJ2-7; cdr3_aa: CASSVSAELYEQYF; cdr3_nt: TGTGCCAGCAGTGTCTCAGCGGAGCTCTACGAGCAGTACTTC
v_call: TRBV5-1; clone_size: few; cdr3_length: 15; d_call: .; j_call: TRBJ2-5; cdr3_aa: CASSLDSRTIETQYF; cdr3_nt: TGCGCCAGCAGCTTGGACTCGCGGACAATTGAGACCCAGTACTTC
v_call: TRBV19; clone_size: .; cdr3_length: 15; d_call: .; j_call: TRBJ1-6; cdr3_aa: CASKREFSYNSPLHF; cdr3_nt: TGTGCCAGTAAGAGGGAGTTTTCCTATAATTCACCCCTCCACTTT
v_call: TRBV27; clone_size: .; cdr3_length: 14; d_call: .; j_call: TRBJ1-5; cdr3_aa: CASSFSRGNQPQHF; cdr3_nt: TGTGCCAGCAGTTTCAGTCGAGGGAATCAGCCCCAGCATTTT
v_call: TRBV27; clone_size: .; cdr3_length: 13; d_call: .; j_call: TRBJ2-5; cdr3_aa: CASSSDYQETQYF; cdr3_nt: TGTGCCAGCAGTTCAGATTACCAAGAGACCCAGTACTTC
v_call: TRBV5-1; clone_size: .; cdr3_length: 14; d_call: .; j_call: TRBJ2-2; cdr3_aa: CASSLGSVGGELFF; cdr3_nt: TGCGCCAGCAGCTTGGGATCGGTCGGCGGGGAGCTGTTTTTT
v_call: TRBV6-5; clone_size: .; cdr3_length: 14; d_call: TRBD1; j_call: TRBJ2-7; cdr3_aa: CASTHRGLGYEQYF; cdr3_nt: TGTGCCAGCACCCACAGGGGGCTTGGTTACGAGCAGTACTTC
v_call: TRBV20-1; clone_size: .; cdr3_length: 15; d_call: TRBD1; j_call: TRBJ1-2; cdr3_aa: CSASGGGTGAYGYTF; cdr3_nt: TGCAGTGCTAGTGGGGGCGGGACAGGGGCCTATGGCTACACCTTC
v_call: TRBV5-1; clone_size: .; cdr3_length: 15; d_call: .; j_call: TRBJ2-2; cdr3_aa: CASSLLAADTGELFF; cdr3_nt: TGCGCCAGCAGCTTGTTGGCGGCTGACACCGGGGAGCTGTTTTTT
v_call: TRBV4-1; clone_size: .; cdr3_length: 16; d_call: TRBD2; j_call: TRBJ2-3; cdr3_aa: CASSRLAGGSADTQYF; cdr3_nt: TGCGCCAGCAGCCGACTAGCGGGAGGTAGTGCAGATACGCAGTATTTT
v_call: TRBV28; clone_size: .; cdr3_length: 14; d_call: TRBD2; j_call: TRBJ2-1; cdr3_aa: CASSPTSAYNEQFF; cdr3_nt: TGTGCCAGCAGTCCGACTAGCGCTTACAATGAGCAGTTCTTC
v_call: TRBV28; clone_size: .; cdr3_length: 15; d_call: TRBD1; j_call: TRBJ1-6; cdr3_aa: CASSGGQGLFSPLHF; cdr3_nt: TGTGCCAGCAGTGGAGGACAGGGGCTTTTTTCACCCCTCCACTTT
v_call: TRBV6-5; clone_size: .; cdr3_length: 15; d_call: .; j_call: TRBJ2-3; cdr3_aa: CASSYSFAGSDTQYF; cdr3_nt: TGTGCCAGCAGTTACTCGTTTGCAGGGTCCGATACGCAGTATTTT
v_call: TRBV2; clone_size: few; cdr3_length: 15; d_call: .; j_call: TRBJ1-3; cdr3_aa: CASNFGDSSGNTIYF; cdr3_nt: TGTGCCAGCAATTTTGGAGACTCCTCTGGAAACACCATATATTTT
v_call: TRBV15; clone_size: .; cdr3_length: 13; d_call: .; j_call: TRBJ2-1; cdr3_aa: CATGTSSDNEQFF; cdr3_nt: TGTGCCACAGGAACTAGCTCTGACAATGAGCAGTTCTTC
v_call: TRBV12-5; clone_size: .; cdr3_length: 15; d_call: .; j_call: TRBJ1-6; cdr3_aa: CASGPQGGGNSPLHF; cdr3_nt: TGTGCTAGTGGTCCCCAAGGAGGCGGAAATTCACCCCTCCACTTT
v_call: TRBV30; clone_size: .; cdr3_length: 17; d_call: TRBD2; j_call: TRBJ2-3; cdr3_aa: CAWVTPRAGGYSDTQYF; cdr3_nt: TGTGCCTGGGTGACTCCCAGGGCGGGAGGGTACTCGGATACGCAGTATTTT
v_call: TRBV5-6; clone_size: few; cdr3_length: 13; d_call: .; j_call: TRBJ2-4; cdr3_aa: CASSYGRGNIQYF; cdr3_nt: TGTGCCAGCAGCTACGGCCGGGGGAACATTCAGTACTTC
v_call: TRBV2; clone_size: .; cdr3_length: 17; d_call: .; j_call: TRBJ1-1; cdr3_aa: CASNRPLTESHNTEAFF; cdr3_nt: TGTGCCAGCAACCGTCCACTCACAGAAAGCCACAACACTGAAGCTTTCTTT
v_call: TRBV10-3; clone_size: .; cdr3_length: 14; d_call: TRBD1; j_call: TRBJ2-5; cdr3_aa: CAISVDRGRETQYF; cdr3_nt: TGTGCCATCAGTGTGGACAGGGGGCGGGAGACCCAGTACTTC
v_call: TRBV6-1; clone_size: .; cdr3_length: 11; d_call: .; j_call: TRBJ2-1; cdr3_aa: CASSEGGDQFF; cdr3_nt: TGTGCCAGCAGTGAAGGGGGAGACCAGTTCTTC
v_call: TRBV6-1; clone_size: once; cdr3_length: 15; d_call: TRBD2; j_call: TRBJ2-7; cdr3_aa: CASSKAGTSVNEQYF; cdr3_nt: TGTGCCAGCAGTAAAGCCGGGACTAGCGTCAACGAGCAGTACTTC
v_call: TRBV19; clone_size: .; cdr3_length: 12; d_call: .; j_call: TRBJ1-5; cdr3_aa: CASGLGNQPQHF; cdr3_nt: TGTGCCAGCGGACTGGGGAATCAGCCCCAGCATTTT
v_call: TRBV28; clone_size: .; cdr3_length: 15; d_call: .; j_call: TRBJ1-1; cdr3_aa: CASSPPGRGNTEAFF; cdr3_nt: TGTGCCAGCAGTCCGCCTGGCCGGGGGAACACTGAAGCTTTCTTT
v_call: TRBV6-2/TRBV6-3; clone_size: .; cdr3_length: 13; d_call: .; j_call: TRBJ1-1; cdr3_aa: CASSYTDRSEAFF; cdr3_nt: TGTGCCAGCAGTTACACAGACAGGTCAGAGGCTTTCTTT
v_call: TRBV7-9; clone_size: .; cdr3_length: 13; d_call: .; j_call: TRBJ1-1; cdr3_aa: CASSPKGTTEAFF; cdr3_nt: TGTGCCAGCAGCCCTAAAGGGACAACTGAAGCTTTCTTT
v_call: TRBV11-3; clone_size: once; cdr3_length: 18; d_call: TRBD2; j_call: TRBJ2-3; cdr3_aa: CASSRGTLIAGAPDTQYF; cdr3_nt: TGTGCCAGCAGCCGAGGGACACTGATAGCGGGAGCCCCAGATACGCAGTATTTT
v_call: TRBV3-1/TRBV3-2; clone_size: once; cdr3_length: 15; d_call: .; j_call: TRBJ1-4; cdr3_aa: CASSQAFDMNEKLFF; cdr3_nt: TGTGCCAGCAGCCAGGCCTTCGACATGAATGAAAAACTGTTTTTT
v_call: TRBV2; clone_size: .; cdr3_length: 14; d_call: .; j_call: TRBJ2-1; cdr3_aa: CASSNRVSYNEQFF; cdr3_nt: TGTGCCAGCAGCAACAGGGTGTCCTACAATGAGCAGTTCTTC
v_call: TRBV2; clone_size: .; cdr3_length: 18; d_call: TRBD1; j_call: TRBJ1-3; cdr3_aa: CASSEYRDSLISGNTIYF; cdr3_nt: TGTGCCAGCAGTGAGTATAGGGACAGTCTTATCTCTGGAAACACCATATATTTT
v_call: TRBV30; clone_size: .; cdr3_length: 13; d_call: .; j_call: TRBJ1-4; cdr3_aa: CAWSVQGGEKLFF; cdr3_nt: TGTGCCTGGAGTGTACAGGGTGGTGAAAAACTGTTTTTT
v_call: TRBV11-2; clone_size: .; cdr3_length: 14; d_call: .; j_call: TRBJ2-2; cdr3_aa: CASSLRRGAGELFF; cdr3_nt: TGTGCCAGCAGCTTACGTAGGGGCGCCGGGGAGCTGTTTTTT
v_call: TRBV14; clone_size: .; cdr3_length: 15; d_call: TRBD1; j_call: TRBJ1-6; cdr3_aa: CASSQYPGQVSPLHF; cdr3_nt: TGTGCCAGCAGCCAGTACCCGGGACAGGTTTCACCCCTCCACTTT
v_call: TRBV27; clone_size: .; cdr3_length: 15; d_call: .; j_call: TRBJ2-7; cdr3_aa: CASSFMTSYTYEQYF; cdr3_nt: TGTGCCAGCAGTTTTATGACATCATATACCTACGAGCAGTACTTC
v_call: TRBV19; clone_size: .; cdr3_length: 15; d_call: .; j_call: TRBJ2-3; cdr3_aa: CASSIGTVLPYTQYF; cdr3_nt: TGTGCCAGTAGTATAGGAACAGTTCTTCCCTATACGCAGTATTTT
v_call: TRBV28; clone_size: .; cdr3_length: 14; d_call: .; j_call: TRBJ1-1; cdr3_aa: CASSFKPAGLKAFF; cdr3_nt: TGTGCCAGCAGTTTTAAACCGGCGGGTTTGAAAGCTTTCTTT
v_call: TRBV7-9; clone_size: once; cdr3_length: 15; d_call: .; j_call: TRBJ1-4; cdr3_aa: CASSIGRGPGEKLFF; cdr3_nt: TGTGCCAGCAGCATAGGACGGGGTCCGGGTGAAAAACTGTTTTTT
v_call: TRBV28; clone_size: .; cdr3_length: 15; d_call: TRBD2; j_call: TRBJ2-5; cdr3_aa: CASSLAGGPIETQYF; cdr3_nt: TGTGCCAGCAGTTTAGCGGGAGGGCCCATAGAGACCCAGTACTTC